This entry features one T cell receptor (beta chain) sequence. No cell sorting was done before RNA was extracted from the tissue. The data derive from a study of tumor and adjacent non-tumor tissue in lung cancer. The library came from three nested PCR rounds adapted from ARM-PCR protocols. One entry per CDR3 protein, called by TCRdb with MiXCR from the multiplex PCR reads. Among about 200,000 distinct CDR3 sequences listed, approximately 74% were seen once. The CDR3 has 17 residues. The V and J ends lost 3 bases and 6 bases respectively, with 21 bases between them. The germline CDR1 and CDR2 sequences are MRHNA and SNTAGT.

This sequence was found in a man aged 60 to 75 with non-small cell lung cancer. Specimen: lung tumor tissue. The genes are TRBV6-4 and TRBJ2-1; D possibly corresponds to TRBD1 (7 bases). The DNA for the CDR3 is TGTGCCAGCAGTGAATATCCCGGGAGACAGGGATCCAATGAGCAGTTCTTC. Encoded protein: CASSEYPGRQGSNEQFF.